One T cell receptor beta chain is described in this entry. Its antigen is as yet unknown. These data belong to a study of T cell responses to AZD1222 COVID-19 vaccine. Study findings and constraints: Every sample of the repertoires postdated the peak T cell response.

This CDR3 spans 13 amino acids. Trimming stripped 7 bases from V and 4 bases from J, with 13 bases between. Germline CDR1 and CDR2: ENHRY and SYGVKD. Clones were read by immunoSEQ multiplex PCR, and TCRdb kept only the in-frame ones, dropping some. The data hold roughly 70,000 clones, with 85% observed a single time. The sequence was obtained from an adult in good health. Sequencing used peripheral blood, obtained on day 0 of AZD1222 vaccination. V and J are TRBV10-3 and TRBJ2-5; no firm D call. This CDR3 is CAINSGLVETQYF. In DNA form, the CDR3 reads TGTGCCATCAATTCTGGGCTGGTAGAGACCCAGTACTTC.